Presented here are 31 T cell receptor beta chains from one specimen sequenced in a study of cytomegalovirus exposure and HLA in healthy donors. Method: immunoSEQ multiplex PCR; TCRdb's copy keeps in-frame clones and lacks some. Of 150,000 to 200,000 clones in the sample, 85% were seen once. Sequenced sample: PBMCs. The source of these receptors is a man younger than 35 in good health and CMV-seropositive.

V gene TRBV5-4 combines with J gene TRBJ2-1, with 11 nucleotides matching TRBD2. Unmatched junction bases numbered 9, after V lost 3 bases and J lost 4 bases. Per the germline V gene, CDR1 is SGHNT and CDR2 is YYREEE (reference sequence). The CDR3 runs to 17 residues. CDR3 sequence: CASSSTPLAGVYNEQFF. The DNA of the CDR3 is TGTGCCAGCAGCTCCACGCCACTAGCGGGAGTTTACAATGAGCAGTTCTTC.

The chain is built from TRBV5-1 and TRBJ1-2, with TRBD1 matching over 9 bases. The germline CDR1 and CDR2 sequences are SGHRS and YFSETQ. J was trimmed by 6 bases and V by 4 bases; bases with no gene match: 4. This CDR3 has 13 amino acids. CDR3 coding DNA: TGCGCCAGCAGCAGGACAGGGGAGGATGGCTACACCTTC. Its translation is CASSRTGEDGYTF.

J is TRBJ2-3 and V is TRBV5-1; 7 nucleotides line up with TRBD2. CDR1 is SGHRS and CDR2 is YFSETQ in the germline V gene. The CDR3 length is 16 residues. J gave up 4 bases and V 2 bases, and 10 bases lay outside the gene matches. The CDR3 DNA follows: TGCGCCAGCAGCTTATTTGGCGGGAGTTCCGCAGATACGCAGTATTTT. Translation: CASSLFGGSSADTQYF.

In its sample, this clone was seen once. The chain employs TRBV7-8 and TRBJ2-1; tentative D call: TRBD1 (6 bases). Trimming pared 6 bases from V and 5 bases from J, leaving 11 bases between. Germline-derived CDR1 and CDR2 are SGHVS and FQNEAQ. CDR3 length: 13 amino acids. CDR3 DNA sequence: TGTGCCAGCAGTCGGACAGTAGACAATGAGCAGTTCTTC. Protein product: CASSRTVDNEQFF.

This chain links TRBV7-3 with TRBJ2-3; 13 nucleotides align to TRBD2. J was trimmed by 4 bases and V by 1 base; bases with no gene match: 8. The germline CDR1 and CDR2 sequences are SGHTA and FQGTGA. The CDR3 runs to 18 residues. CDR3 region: CASSLNPGLAGEADTQYF. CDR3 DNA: TGTGCCAGCAGCTTAAACCCCGGACTAGCGGGGGAAGCAGATACGCAGTATTTT.

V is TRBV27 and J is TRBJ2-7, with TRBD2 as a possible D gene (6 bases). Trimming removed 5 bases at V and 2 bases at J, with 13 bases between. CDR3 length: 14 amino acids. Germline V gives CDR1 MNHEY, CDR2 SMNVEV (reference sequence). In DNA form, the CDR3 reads TGTGCCAGCAGTGACGGGACTGCCCCCTACGAGCAGTACTTC. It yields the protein CASSDGTAPYEQYF.

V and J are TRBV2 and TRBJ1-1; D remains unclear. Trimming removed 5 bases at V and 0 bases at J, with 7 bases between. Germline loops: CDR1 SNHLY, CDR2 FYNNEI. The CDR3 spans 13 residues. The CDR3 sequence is CASSRHLNTEAFF. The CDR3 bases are TGTGCCAGCAGTCGACACTTGAACACTGAAGCTTTCTTT.

CDR3 region: CASSYGWREKLFF. CDR3 in DNA: TGTGCCAGCAGTTATGGGTGGAGAGAAAAACTGTTTTTT. This rearrangement joins TRBV27 to TRBJ1-4; D is undetermined. The CDR3 extends over 13 amino acids. Germline-derived CDR1 and CDR2 are MNHEY and SMNVEV (reference sequence). V lost 4 bases and J 8 bases, leaving 11 bases between the germline ends.

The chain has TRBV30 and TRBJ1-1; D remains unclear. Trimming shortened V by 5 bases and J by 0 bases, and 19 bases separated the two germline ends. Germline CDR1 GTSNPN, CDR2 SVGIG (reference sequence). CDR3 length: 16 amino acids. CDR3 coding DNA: TGTGCCTGGGGTCGGGGATATCTGACCATGAACACTGAAGCTTTCTTT. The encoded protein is CAWGRGYLTMNTEAFF.

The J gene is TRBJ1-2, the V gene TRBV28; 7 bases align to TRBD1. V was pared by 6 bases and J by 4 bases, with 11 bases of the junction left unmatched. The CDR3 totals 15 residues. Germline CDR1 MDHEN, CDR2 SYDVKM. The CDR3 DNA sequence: TGTGCCAGCAGCTCCCCCGGGACAGCCACCTATGGCTACACCTTC. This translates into CASSSPGTATYGYTF.

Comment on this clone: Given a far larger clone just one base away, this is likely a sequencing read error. The CDR3 loop reads CASSLDGKGYTF. The CDR3 nucleotides read TGTGCCAGCAGCTTGGACGGGAAAGGCTACACCTTC. The V call is TRBV5-5, the J call TRBJ1-2, with D unclear. In germline, CDR1 is SGHKS, CDR2 YYEKEE (reference sequence). The CDR3 runs 12 residues. The V gene lost 0 bases and the J gene lost 8 bases, with 8 bases spanning the gap.

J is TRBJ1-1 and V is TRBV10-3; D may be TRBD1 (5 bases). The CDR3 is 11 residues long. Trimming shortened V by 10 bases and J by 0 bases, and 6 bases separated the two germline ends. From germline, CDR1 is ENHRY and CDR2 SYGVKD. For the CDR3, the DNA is TGTGCCACGACAGTGAACACTGAAGCTTTCTTT. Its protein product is CATTVNTEAFF.

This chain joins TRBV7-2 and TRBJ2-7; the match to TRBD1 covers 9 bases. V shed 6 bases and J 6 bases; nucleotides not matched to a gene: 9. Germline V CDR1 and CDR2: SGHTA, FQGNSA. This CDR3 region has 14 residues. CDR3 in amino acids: CASRPGQGSGEQYF. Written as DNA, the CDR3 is TGTGCCAGCAGGCCGGGACAGGGATCTGGCGAGCAGTACTTC.

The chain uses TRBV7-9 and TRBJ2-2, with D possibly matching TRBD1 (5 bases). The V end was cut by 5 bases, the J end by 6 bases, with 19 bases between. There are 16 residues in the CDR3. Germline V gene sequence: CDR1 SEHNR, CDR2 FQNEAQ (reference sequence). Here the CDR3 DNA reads TGTGCCAGCAGCCCTAGGTTGGACACAGGTCCCGGGGAGCTGTTTTTT. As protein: CASSPRLDTGPGELFF.

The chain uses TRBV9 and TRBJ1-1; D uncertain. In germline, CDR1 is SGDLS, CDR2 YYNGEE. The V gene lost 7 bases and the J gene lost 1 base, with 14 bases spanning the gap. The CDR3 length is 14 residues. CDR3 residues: CASGAGEGNTEAFF. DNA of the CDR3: TGTGCCAGCGGAGCGGGCGAAGGGAACACTGAAGCTTTCTTT. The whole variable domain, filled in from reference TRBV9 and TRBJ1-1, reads DSGVTQTPKHLITATGQRVTLRCSPRSGDLSVYWYQQSLDQGLQFLIQYYNGEERAKGNILERFSAQQFPDLHSELNLSSLELGDSALYFCASGAGEGNTEAFFGQGTRLTVV.

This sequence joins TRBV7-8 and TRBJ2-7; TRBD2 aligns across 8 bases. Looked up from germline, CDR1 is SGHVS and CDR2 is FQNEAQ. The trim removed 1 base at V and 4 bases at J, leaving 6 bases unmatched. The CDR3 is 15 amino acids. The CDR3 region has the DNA TGTGCCAGCAGCTTAGAGGCGGGGGGCCATTACGAGCAGTACTTC. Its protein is CASSLEAGGHYEQYF.

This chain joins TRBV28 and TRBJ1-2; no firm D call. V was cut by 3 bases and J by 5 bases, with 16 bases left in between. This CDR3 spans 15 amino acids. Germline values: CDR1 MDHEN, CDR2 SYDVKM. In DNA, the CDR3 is TGTGCCAGCAGTTTGATCTCCAGGCCAACGTATGGCTACACCTTC. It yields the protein CASSLISRPTYGYTF.

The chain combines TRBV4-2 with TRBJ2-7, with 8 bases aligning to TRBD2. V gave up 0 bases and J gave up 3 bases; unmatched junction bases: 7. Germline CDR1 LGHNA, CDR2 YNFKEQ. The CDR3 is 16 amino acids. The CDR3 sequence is CASSQDKSGRLYEQYF. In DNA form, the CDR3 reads TGTGCCAGCAGCCAAGATAAGAGCGGGAGACTCTACGAGCAGTACTTC.

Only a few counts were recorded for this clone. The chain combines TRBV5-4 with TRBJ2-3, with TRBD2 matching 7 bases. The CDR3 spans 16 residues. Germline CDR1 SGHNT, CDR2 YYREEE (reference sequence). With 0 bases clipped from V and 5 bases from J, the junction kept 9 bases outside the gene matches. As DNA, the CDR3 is TGTGCCAGCAGCTTGGTTGCTAGCGGCCAGGGAGATACGCAGTATTTT. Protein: CASSLVASGQGDTQYF. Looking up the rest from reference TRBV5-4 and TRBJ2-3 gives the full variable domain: ETGVTQSPTHLIKTRGQQVTLRCSSQSGHNTVSWYQQALGQGPQFIFQYYREEENGRGNFPPRFSGLQFPNYSSELNVNALELDDSALYLCASSLVASGQGDTQYFGPGTRLTVL.

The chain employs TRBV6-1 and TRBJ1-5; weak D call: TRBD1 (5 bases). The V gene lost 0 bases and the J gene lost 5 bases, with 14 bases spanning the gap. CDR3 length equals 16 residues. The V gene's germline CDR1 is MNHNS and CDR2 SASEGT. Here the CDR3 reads CASSEARGREYQPQHF. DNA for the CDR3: TGTGCCAGCAGTGAAGCGCGGGGCAGGGAATATCAGCCCCAGCATTTT.

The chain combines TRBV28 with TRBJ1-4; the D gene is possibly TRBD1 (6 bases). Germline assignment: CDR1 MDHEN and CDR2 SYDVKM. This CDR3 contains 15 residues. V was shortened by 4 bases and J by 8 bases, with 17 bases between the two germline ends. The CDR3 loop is CASSSPGQMGEKLFF. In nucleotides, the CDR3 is TGTGCCAGCAGTTCGCCCGGACAGATGGGCGAAAAACTGTTTTTT.

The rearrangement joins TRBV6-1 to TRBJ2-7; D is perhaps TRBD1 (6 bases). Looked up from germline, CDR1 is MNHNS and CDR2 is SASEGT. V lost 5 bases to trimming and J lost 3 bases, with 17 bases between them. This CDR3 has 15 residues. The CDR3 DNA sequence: TGTGCCAGCAGTCGAGGGGGTGGACAAGACTACGAGCAGTACTTC. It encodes CASSRGGGQDYEQYF.

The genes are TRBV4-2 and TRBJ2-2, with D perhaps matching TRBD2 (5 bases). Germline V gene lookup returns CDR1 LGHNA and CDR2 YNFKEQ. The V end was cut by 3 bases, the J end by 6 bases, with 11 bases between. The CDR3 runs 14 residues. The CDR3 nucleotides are TGTGCCAGCAGCCAGCCCTGGAGGTCCGGGGAGCTGTTTTTT. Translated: CASSQPWRSGELFF.

The CDR3 sequence: CSVGSLKSGEQYF. The CDR3 region has the DNA TGCAGCGTTGGTTCCCTAAAATCAGGCGAGCAGTACTTC. This chain links TRBV29-1 with TRBJ2-7; no reliable D call. The CDR3 runs to 13 residues. CDR1 is SQVTM and CDR2 is ANQGSEA in the germline V gene. V shed 4 bases and J shed 6 bases, with 16 bases lying between them.

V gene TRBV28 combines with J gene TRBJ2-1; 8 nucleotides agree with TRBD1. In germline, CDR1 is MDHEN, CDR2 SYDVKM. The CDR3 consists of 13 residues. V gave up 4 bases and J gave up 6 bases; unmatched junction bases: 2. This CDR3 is CASSSTGGNEQFF. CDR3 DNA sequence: TGTGCCAGCAGTTCAACAGGGGGCAATGAGCAGTTCTTC.

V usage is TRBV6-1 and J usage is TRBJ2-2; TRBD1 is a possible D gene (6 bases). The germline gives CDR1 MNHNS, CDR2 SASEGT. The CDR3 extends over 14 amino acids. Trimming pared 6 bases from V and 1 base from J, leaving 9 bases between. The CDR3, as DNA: TGTGCCAGCAGACTGGACAGGAACACCGGGGAGCTGTTTTTT. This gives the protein CASRLDRNTGELFF.

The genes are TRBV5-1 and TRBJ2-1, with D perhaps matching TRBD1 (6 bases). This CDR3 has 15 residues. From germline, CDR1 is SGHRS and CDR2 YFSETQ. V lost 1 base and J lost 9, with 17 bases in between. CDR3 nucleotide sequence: TGCGCCAGCAGCTTGTCGGCAGGGGTTAATGCTGAGCAGTTCTTC. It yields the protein CASSLSAGVNAEQFF.

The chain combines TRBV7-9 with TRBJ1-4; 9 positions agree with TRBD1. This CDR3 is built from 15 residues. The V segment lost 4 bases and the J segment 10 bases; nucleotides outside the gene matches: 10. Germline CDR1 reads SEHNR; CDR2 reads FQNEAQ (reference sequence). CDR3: CASSWDRTGVGKLFF. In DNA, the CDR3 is TGTGCCAGCAGCTGGGATAGGACAGGGGTCGGAAAACTGTTTTTT.

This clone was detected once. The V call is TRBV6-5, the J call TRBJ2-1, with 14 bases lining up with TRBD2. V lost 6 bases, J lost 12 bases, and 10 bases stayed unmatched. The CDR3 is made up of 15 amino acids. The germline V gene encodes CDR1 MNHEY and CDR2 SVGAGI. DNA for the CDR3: TGTGCCAGCAGGGATACCGGGACTAGCGGGAGCAGGCAGTTCTTC. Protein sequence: CASRDTGTSGSRQFF.

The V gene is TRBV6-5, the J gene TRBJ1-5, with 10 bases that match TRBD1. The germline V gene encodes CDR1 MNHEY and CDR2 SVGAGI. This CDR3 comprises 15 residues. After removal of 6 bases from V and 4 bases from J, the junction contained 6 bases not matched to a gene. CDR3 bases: TGTGCCAGCAGACGGGACAGGGGTGGAAATCAGCCCCAGCATTTT. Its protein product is CASRRDRGGNQPQHF.

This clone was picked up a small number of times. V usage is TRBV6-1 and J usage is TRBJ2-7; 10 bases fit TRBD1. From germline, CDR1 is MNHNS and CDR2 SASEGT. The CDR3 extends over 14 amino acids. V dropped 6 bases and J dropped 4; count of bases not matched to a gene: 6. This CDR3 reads CASRPDRGRYEQYF. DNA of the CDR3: TGTGCCAGCAGGCCCGACAGGGGGCGGTACGAGCAGTACTTC.